The clone carrying this TCR beta chain occurred a few times. The antigen remains unidentified. A single record per CDR3 protein comes from TCRdb applying MiXCR to the 5' RACE reads. Of under 300,000 distinct CDR3 sequences listed, approximately 9% are singletons. The sample originates from a study of T-cell memory formation after mild COVID-19. Study-wide context: Clusters were largely donor specific.

The study's findings and limits: What remained unconfirmed was the SARS-CoV-2 specificity of second-wave clones peaking on day 37. Some SARS-CoV-2-responding clones were already detected in memory before infection. CD4/CD8 balance characterized clones contracting day 15 to 85, and CD4+ skew characterized later expanders.

Per germline, CDR1 MNHEY and CDR2 SVGAGI. The CDR3 sequence is 21 residues long. J was trimmed by 0 bases and V by 2 bases; bases with no gene match: 15. This receptor was obtained from a man aged 18-30 years who had mild COVID-19 (a few samples of this study predate the infection). Cell type and time point are not known. This chain connects TRBV6-5 to TRBJ2-1, with 11 nucleotides matching TRBD2. Sequences were obtained from PBMCs or a T cell subset sorted from them (not recorded which). CDR3 coding DNA: TGTGCCAGCAGTTACGGTCTAGCGGGGGGCGCCCATGCAAGCTCCTACAATGAGCAGTTCTTC. It codes for CASSYGLAGGAHASSYNEQFF.